These T cell receptor beta chains were read from a single sample in a study of regulatory T cells in long-lasting Graves disease. TCRdb analysed the multiplex PCR reads with MiXCR anew, one entry per CDR3 protein. The table includes fewer than 500,000 distinct CDR3 sequences, about a sixth detected once. These data were also filed under a second study, of T cells in Graves' hyperthyroidism and ophthalmopathy.

Sequences were derived from peripheral blood mononuclear cells (PBMCs), sampled at new diagnosis, from a patient treated with antithyroid drugs. Every receptor here comes from a middle-aged man with Graves disease. Both conserved end residues are part of each CDR3. D genes are given only for firm matches. Not all rows give a size; the values are once, few, many and, for expanded clones, a class.

abundance: many
j_gene: TRBJ2-7
d_gene: NA
v_gene: TRBV28
CDR3aa: CASIQGTNEQYF
CDR3nt: TGTGCCAGCATCCAGGGGACGAACGAGCAGTACTTC

abundance: NA
j_gene: TRBJ1-1
d_gene: NA
v_gene: TRBV19
CDR3aa: CASSIVGKNTEAFF
CDR3nt: TGTGCCAGTAGTATAGTCGGGAAAAACACTGAAGCTTTCTTT

abundance: many
j_gene: TRBJ2-3
d_gene: NA
v_gene: TRBV10-3
CDR3aa: CAIGGTGGDTQYF
CDR3nt: TGTGCCATCGGGGGCACAGGCGGCGATACGCAGTATTTT

abundance: NA
j_gene: TRBJ1-1
d_gene: NA
v_gene: TRBV28
CDR3aa: CASSIHTNTEAFF
CDR3nt: TGTGCCAGCAGTATACATACGAACACTGAAGCTTTCTTT

abundance: few
j_gene: TRBJ1-2
d_gene: NA
v_gene: TRBV29-1
CDR3aa: CSISGTNYGYTF
CDR3nt: TGCAGCATATCCGGGACTAACTATGGCTACACCTTC

abundance: many
j_gene: TRBJ2-1
d_gene: NA
v_gene: TRBV12-3/TRBV12-4
CDR3aa: CASSLGPGAYNEQFF
CDR3nt: TGTGCCAGCAGTTTGGGGCCAGGAGCCTACAATGAGCAGTTCTTC

abundance: NA
j_gene: TRBJ2-7
d_gene: NA
v_gene: TRBV19
CDR3aa: CASSIGDSYEQYF
CDR3nt: TGTGCCAGTAGTATCGGCGACTCCTACGAGCAGTACTTC

abundance: many
j_gene: TRBJ1-1
d_gene: NA
v_gene: TRBV6-5
CDR3aa: CASSYYRQNTEAFF
CDR3nt: TGTGCCAGCAGTTACTATCGACAGAACACTGAAGCTTTCTTT

abundance: NA
j_gene: TRBJ1-4
d_gene: NA
v_gene: TRBV25-1
CDR3aa: CASSGWRVGEKLFF
CDR3nt: TGTGCCAGCAGTGGATGGAGGGTTGGAGAAAAACTGTTTTTT

abundance: NA
j_gene: TRBJ2-7
d_gene: TRBD2
v_gene: TRBV12-5
CDR3aa: CASGLERDYPYEQYF
CDR3nt: TGTGCTAGTGGTTTGGAACGGGACTACCCCTACGAGCAGTACTTC

abundance: few
j_gene: TRBJ2-1
d_gene: TRBD1
v_gene: TRBV18
CDR3aa: CASSYDRGESYNEQFF
CDR3nt: TGTGCCAGCTCATACGACAGGGGCGAATCCTACAATGAGCAGTTCTTC

abundance: NA
j_gene: TRBJ1-4
d_gene: TRBD1
v_gene: TRBV9
CDR3aa: CASSPTGVGEKLFF
CDR3nt: TGTGCCAGCTCCCCCACAGGGGTTGGTGAAAAACTGTTTTTT

abundance: few
j_gene: TRBJ2-2
d_gene: NA
v_gene: TRBV3-1
CDR3aa: CASSPFSTGELFF
CDR3nt: TGTGCCAGCAGCCCATTTTCGACCGGGGAGCTGTTTTTT

abundance: NA
j_gene: TRBJ2-7
d_gene: NA
v_gene: TRBV11-1
CDR3aa: CASSGRRSYEQYF
CDR3nt: TGTGCCAGCAGCGGACGGAGGTCCTACGAGCAGTACTTC

abundance: NA
j_gene: TRBJ2-2
d_gene: TRBD2
v_gene: TRBV4-1
CDR3aa: CASSDSAGGRANTGELFF
CDR3nt: TGCGCCAGCAGCGACTCCGCCGGCGGGAGGGCAAACACCGGGGAGCTGTTTTTT

abundance: few
j_gene: TRBJ2-1
d_gene: NA
v_gene: TRBV28
CDR3aa: CASSPELYNEQFF
CDR3nt: TGTGCCAGCAGCCCCGAATTATACAATGAGCAGTTCTTC

abundance: many
j_gene: TRBJ2-5
d_gene: NA
v_gene: TRBV7-9
CDR3aa: CASSLGSPGQETQYF
CDR3nt: TGTGCCAGCAGCTTAGGCTCCCCGGGTCAAGAGACCCAGTACTTC

abundance: many
j_gene: TRBJ2-5
d_gene: NA
v_gene: TRBV5-1
CDR3aa: CASNPGGSETQYF
CDR3nt: TGCGCCAGCAACCCAGGAGGGAGCGAGACCCAGTACTTC

abundance: many
j_gene: TRBJ2-2
d_gene: NA
v_gene: TRBV7-9
CDR3aa: CASSLDSTGELFF
CDR3nt: TGTGCCAGCAGCTTAGACTCCACCGGGGAGCTGTTTTTT

abundance: many
j_gene: TRBJ2-5
d_gene: TRBD2
v_gene: TRBV6-1
CDR3aa: CASKPGTSPQTQYF
CDR3nt: TGTGCCAGCAAACCCGGGACTAGCCCACAGACCCAGTACTTC

abundance: NA
j_gene: TRBJ1-1
d_gene: NA
v_gene: TRBV29-1
CDR3aa: CSVDGQGGTEAFF
CDR3nt: TGCAGCGTTGACGGGCAGGGAGGGACTGAAGCTTTCTTT

abundance: many
j_gene: TRBJ2-7
d_gene: NA
v_gene: TRBV3-1
CDR3aa: CASSQHPNGGLGEQYF
CDR3nt: TGTGCCAGCAGCCAACACCCCAACGGGGGGCTCGGGGAGCAGTACTTC

abundance: few
j_gene: TRBJ1-2
d_gene: NA
v_gene: TRBV10-2
CDR3aa: CASRDSANYGYTF
CDR3nt: TGCGCCAGCAGGGACAGTGCTAACTATGGCTACACCTTC

abundance: many
j_gene: TRBJ2-7
d_gene: TRBD1
v_gene: TRBV27
CDR3aa: CASSWTGEYEQYF
CDR3nt: TGTGCCAGCAGTTGGACAGGGGAGTACGAGCAGTACTTC

abundance: many
j_gene: TRBJ1-2
d_gene: TRBD1
v_gene: TRBV7-2
CDR3aa: CASSPGDRHGYTF
CDR3nt: TGTGCCAGCAGCCCCGGGGACAGGCATGGCTACACCTTC